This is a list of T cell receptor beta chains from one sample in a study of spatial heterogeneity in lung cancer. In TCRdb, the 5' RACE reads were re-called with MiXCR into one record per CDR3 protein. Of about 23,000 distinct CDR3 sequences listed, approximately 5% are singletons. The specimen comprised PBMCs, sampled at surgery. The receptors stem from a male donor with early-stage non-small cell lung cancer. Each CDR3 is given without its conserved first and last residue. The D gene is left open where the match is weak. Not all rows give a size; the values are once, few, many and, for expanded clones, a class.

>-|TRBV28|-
ASSKHLNNEKLF
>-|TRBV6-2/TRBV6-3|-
ASSYLDEQS
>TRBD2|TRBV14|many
ASSPGLAGTETQY
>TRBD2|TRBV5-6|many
ASSLPRGGRREQF
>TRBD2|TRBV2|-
ASRTSGRTGELF
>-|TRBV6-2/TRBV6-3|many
ASSYEAGKANQPQH
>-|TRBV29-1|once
SVAAVSGANVLT
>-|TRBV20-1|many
SASRGTGANVLT
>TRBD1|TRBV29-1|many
SVEPRGGTAMRGAF
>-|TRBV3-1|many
ASSLGTPGTQY
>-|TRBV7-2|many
ASSFPERGQETQY
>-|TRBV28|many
ASSSGGPVNEQF
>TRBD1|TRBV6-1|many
ASSDEYRDRVFGYT
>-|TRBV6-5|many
ASSYRGSRDDPLSAF
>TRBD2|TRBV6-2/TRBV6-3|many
ASRPRTSGQETQY
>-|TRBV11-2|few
ASSNRASGNTIY
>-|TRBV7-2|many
ASSLDQGSYEQY
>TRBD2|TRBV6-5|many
ASSYSLAGTQY
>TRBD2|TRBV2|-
ASSAKREKVEQF
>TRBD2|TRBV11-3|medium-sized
ASSLDLAGDTVQY
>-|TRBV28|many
ASKRDISGELF
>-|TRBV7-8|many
ASSLRTETNYGYT
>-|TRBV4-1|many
ASSQEVVRPNSYEQY
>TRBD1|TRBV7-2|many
ASSLDAGGTPGELF
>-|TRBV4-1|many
ASSPGSRNTEAF
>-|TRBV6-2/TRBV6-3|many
ASSPGPQTDTQY
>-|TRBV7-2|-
ASSTHHTGELF
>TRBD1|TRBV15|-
ATSRDRNRGPTDTQY
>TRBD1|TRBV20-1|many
SARSTGDNYGYT
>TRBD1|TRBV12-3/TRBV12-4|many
ASSLGTGHQPQH
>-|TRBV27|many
ASSFSRRGVLYSTDTQY
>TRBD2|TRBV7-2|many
ASSSGLAGGGAKNIQY
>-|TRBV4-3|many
ASSHVRGQPQH
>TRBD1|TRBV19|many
ASSPQTGVPNYGYT
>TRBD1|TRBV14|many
ASSQDLPGQGYYEQY
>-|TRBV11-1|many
ASSLDIASSYNEQF
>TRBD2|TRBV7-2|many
ASSPLAGGGAEQY
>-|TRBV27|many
ASSSGGRGGYT
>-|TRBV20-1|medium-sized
SARDQGYYTQY
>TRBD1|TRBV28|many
ASNPGQVYEQY
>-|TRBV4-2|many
ASSQEIQGNSPLH